This T cell receptor beta chain was sequenced during a study of blood T cell repertoires in COVID-19. Study information: PBMCs, B-cell-depleted T cells, or T cells provided the cDNA or gDNA that made up the material.

The CDR3 loop spans 16 amino acids. The V gene's germline CDR1 is SEHNR and CDR2 FQNEAQ (reference sequence). V shed 5 bases and J 7 bases; nucleotides not matched to a gene: 13. Seattle cases were enrolled at active infection and followed longitudinally. Original methodology: Amplified reference gene primers provided the basis for estimating nucleated cell counts. Sequencing was performed with immunoSEQ multiplex PCR; in TCRdb, only in-frame clones are kept and a portion is missing. The V and J calls and clone size were taken over from that table, and D and trimming were inferred from the DNA. The sample has around 370,000 clones; roughly 90% are singletons.

The source of this sequence is a woman aged 65 to 85 with COVID-19, enrolled during active disease. The material sequenced was peripheral blood. The chain links TRBV7-9 to TRBJ2-1; TRBD1 agrees at 8 bases. CDR3 in DNA: TGTGCCAGCAGCAAACAAGACAGGGGCTCCAGGAATGAGCAGTTCTTC. Its translation is CASSKQDRGSRNEQFF.